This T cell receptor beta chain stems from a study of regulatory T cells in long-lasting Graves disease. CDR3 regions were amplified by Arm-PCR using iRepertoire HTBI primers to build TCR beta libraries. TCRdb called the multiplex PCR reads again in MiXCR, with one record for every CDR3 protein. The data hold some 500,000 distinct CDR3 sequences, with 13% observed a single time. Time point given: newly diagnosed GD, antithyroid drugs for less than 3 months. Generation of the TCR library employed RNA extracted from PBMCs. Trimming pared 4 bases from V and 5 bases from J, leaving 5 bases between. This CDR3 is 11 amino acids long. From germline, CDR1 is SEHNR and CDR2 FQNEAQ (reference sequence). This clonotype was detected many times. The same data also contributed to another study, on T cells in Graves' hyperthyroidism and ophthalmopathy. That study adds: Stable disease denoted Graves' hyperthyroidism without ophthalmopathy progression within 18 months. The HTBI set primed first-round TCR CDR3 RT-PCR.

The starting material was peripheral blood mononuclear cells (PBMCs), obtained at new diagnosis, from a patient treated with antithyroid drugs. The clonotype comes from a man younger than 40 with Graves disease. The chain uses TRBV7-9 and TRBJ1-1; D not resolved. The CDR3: CASSSRTEAFF. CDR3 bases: TGTGCCAGCAGCTCTCGGACTGAAGCTTTCTTT.